This TCR beta chain appears in the sequencing data of a study of T cells in women clearing cervical HPV infection. General study results and limits: Timing of associations relative to infection is unclear; T-cell subsets were not isolated.

Comments on this clone: Antigen unknown.

Using immunoSEQ multiplex PCR, the repertoire was profiled, and TCRdb retains in-frame clones only, with some absent. The table lists about 15,000 clones. The clonotype comes from a woman between 18 and 70 years old with a cervical HPV16 infection that either progressed to CIN3+ or cleared (not recorded which). Source material: blood buffy coat.

The CDR3 protein is CASSLTLQGSGELFF. CDR3 DNA, as far as it was read: TGTGCCAGCAGCTTAACGTTACAGGGGTCCGGGGAG. This chain joins TRBV7-3 and TRBJ2-2; TRBD1 agrees at 7 bases. The read ends 3 residues before the CDR3 terminus; that terminus is restored from the germline J gene. V was pared by 0 bases and J by 6 bases, with 4 bases of the junction left unmatched. Germline CDR1 SGHTA, CDR2 FQGTGA. CDR3 length equals 15 residues.